This section outlines one TCR beta chain sequence together with its context. The antigen is not known. Germline V CDR1 and CDR2: LGHDT, YNNKEL (reference sequence). There are 14 residues in the CDR3. Trimming removed 0 bases at V and 3 bases at J, with 9 bases between. This record belongs to a study of glioma-infiltrating T cells. Study context: Target coverage was about 4- to 10-fold for about a million blood T cells. Study-level findings and limits: Signature shared blood CDR3 motifs were enriched in low-divergence and depleted in high-divergence patients.

The iRepertoire nested amplicon-rescue multiplex PCR amplified TCR alpha and beta CDR3s from RNA. MiXCR, applied by TCRdb to the multiplex PCR reads, yields one record per CDR3 protein. The repertoire holds more than 350,000 distinct CDR3 sequences, with 41% as singletons. The sample comprised glioma tissue, nonneoplastic brain tissue, or PBMCs (not recorded which). J is TRBJ2-7 and V is TRBV3-1; D gene unclear. This clonotype was sampled from a human donor with low-grade glioma or glioblastoma, undergoing nonglioma brain surgery, or in good health (not recorded which). The CDR3 nucleotides read TGTGCCAGCAGCCAAGATCGTCTCATCTACGAGCAGTACTTC. As protein: CASSQDRLIYEQYF.